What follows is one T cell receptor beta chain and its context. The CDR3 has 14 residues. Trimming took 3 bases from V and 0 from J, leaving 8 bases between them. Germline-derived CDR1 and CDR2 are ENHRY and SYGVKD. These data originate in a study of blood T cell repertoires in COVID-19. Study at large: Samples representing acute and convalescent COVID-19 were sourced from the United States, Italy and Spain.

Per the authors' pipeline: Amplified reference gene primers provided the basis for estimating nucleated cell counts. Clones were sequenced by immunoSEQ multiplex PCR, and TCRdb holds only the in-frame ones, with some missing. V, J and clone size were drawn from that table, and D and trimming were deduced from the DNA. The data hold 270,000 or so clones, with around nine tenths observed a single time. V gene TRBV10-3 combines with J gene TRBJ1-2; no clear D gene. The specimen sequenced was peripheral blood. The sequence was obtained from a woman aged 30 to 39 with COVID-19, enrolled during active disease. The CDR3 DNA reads TGTGCCATCAGTGACCTCGGGGCTAACTATGGCTACACCTTC. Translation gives CAISDLGANYGYTF.